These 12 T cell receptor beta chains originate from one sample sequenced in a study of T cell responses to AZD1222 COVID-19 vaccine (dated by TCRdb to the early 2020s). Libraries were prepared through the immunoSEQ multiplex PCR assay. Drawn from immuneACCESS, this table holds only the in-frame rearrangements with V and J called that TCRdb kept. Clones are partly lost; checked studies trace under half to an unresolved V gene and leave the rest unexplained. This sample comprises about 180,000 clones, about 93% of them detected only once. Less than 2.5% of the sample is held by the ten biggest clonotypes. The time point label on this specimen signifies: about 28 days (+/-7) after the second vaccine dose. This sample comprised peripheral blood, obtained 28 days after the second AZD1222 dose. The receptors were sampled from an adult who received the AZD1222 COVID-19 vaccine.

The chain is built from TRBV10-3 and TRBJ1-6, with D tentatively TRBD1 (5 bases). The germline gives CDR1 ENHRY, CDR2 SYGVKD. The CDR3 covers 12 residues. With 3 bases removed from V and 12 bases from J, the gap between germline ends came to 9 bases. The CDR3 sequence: CAISEGGVPLHF. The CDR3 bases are TGTGCCATCAGTGAAGGAGGGGTACCCCTCCACTTT.

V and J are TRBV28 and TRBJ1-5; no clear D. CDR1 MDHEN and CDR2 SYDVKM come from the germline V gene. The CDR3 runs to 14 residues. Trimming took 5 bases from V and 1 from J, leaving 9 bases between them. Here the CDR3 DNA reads TGTGCCAGCAGTCCCCCGTCCAGCAATCAGCCCCAGCATTTT. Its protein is CASSPPSSNQPQHF. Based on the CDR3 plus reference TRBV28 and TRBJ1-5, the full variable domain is DVKVTQSSRYLVKRTGEKVFLECVQDMDHENMFWYRQDPGLGLRLIYFSYDVKMKEKGDIPEGYSVSREKKERFSLILESASTNQTSMYLCASSPPSSNQPQHFGDGTRLSIL.

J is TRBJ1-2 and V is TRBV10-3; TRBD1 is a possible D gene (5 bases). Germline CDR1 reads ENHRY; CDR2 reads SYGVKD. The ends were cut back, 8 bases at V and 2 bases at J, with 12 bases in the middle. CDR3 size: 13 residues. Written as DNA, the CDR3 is TGTGCCATCTTGGACACCTCAAACTATGGCTACACCTTC. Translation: CAILDTSNYGYTF.

In nucleotides, the CDR3 is TGTGCCAGCAGCCAAGAAGGTCGGCAGGGGAACTACGAGCAGTACTTC. It yields the protein CASSQEGRQGNYEQYF. The chain employs TRBV3-1 (or the pseudogene TRBV3-2) and TRBJ2-7, with D perhaps TRBD1 (6 bases). The CDR3 consists of 16 residues. Germline values: CDR1 LGHDT, CDR2 YNNKEL (reference sequence). V was clipped by 0 bases and J by 3 bases, with 15 bases between them.

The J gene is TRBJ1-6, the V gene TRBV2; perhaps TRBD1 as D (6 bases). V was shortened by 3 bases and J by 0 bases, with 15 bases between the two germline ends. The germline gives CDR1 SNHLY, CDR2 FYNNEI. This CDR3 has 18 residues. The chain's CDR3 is CASSDRDKSYSYNSPLHF. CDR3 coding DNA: TGTGCCAGCAGTGATCGGGACAAGTCTTACTCCTATAATTCACCCCTCCACTTT.

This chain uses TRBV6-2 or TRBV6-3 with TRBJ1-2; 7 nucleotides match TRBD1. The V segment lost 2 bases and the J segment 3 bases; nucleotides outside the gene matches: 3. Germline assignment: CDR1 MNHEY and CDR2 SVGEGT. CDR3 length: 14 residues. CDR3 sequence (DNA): TGTGCCAGCAGTTACGCCAGGGGGGACTATGGCTACACCTTC. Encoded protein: CASSYARGDYGYTF.

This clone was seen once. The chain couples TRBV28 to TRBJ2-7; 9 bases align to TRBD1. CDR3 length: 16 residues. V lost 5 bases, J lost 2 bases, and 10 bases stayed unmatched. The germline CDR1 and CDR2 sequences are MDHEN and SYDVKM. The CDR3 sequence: CASSRTPGTGPYEQYF. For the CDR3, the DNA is TGTGCCAGCAGTCGAACCCCCGGGACAGGGCCCTACGAGCAGTACTTC.

This CDR3 is CASSPIQNRELPLHF. CDR3 nucleotides: TGTGCCAGCTCACCAATCCAGAACCGGGAACTCCCCCTCCACTTT. The chain employs TRBV18 and TRBJ1-6; D is ambiguous. Germline V lookup: CDR1 KGHSH, CDR2 LQKENI. The CDR3 is 15 residues long. V lost 2 bases and J 13 bases, leaving 18 bases between the germline ends.

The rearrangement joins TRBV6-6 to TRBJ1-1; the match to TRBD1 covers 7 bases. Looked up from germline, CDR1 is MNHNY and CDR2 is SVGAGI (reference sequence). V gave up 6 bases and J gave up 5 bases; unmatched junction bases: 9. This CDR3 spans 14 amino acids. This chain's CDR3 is CASRLAQGGTEAFF. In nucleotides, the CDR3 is TGTGCCAGCAGATTGGCGCAGGGGGGTACTGAAGCTTTCTTT.

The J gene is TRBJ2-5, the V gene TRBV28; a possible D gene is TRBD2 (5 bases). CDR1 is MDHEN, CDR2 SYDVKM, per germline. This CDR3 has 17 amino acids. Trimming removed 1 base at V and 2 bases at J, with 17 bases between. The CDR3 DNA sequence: TGTGCCAGCAGTTTATCCCCCCCGGGAATGGGGCAAGAGACCCAGTACTTC. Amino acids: CASSLSPPGMGQETQYF.

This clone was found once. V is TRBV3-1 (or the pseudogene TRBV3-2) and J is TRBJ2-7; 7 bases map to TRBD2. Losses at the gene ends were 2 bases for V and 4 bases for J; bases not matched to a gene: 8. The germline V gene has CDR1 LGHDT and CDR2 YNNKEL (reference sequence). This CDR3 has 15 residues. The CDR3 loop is CASSQLGLAEYEQYF. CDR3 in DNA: TGTGCCAGCAGCCAACTGGGGCTAGCGGAGTACGAGCAGTACTTC.

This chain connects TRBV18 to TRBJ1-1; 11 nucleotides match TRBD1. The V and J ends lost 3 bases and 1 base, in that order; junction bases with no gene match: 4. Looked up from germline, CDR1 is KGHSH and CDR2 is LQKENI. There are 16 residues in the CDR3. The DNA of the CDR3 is TGTGCCAGCTCACCGTACGGACAGGGGGCGAACACTGAAGCTTTCTTT. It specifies CASSPYGQGANTEAFF.